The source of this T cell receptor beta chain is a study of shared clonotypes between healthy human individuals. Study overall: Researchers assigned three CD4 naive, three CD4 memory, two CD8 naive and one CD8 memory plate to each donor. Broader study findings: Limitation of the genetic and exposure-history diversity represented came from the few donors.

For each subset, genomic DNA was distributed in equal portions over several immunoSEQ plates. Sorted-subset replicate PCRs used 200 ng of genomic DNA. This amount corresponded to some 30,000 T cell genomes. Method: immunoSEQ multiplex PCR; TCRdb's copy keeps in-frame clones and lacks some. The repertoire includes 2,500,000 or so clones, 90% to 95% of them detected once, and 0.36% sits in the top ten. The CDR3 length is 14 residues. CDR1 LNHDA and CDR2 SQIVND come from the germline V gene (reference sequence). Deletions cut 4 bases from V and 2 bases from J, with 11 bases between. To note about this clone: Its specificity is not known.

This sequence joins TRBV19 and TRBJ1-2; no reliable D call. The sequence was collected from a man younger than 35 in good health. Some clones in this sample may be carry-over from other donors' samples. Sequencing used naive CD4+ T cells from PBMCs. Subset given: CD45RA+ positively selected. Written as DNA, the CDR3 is TGTGCCAGTAGTACCCCAGGCACCAACTATGGCTACACCTTC. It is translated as CASSTPGTNYGYTF. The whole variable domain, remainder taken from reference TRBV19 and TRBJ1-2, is DGGITQSPKYLFRKEGQNVTLSCEQNLNHDAMYWYRQDPGQGLRLIYYSQIVNDFQKGDIAEGYSVSREKKESFPLTVTSAQKNPTAFYLCASSTPGTNYGYTFGSGTRLTVV.